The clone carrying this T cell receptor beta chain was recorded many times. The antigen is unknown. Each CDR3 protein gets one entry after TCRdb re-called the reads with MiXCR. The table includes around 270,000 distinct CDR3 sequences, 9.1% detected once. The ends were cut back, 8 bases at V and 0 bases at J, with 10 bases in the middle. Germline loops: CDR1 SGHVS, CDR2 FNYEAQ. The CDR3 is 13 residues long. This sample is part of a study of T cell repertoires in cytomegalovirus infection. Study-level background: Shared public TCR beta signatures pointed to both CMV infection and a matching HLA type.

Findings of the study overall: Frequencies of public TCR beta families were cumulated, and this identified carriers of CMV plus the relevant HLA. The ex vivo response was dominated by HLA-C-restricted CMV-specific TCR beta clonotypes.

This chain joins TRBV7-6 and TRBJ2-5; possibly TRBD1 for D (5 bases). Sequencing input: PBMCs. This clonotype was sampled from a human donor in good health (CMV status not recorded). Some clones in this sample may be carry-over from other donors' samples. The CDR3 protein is CASRWGNQETQYF. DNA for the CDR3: TGTGCCAGCCGCTGGGGCAACCAAGAGACCCAGTACTTC.